The rows below give T cell receptor beta chains drawn from one sample of a study of T-cell memory formation after mild COVID-19. MiXCR was run by TCRdb on the 5' RACE reads, yielding one entry per CDR3 protein. The data show 350,000 or so distinct CDR3 sequences, with approximately 22% seen just once and over 20% held by the top ten. The sequenced material came from PBMCs or a T cell subset sorted from them (not recorded which). Receptor source: a man aged 18 to 30 who had mild COVID-19 (a few samples of this study predate the infection). Cell type and time point are not known. CDR3s include the opening cysteine and the closing phenylalanine or tryptophan. D genes are given only for firm matches. Clone size appears in some rows only: once, few, many, or a class for an expanded clone.

abundance	v_gene	j_gene	d_gene	len	CDR3aa	CDR3nt
.	TRBV28	TRBJ1-6	.	12	CASGTAHSPLHF	TGTGCCAGCGGTACCGCTCATTCACCCCTCCACTTT
few	TRBV9	TRBJ2-3	.	14	CASSPLVGPDTQYF	TGTGCCAGCAGCCCCTTAGTAGGTCCAGATACGCAGTATTTT
.	TRBV4-1	TRBJ1-5	TRBD1	15	CAISQGQGSNQPQHF	TGCGCCATCAGCCAAGGACAGGGTTCCAATCAGCCCCAGCATTTT
few	TRBV7-2	TRBJ2-1	.	13	CASSLAFWDEQFF	TGTGCCAGCAGCTTAGCGTTTTGGGATGAGCAGTTCTTC
.	TRBV5-5	TRBJ1-3	.	15	CASGQTRGIGNTIYF	TGTGCCAGCGGACAAACGAGGGGGATCGGAAACACCATATATTTT
few	TRBV12-5	TRBJ1-5	.	17	CASGLGLNRFANQPQHF	TGTGCTAGTGGTTTGGGCCTGAACAGGTTCGCCAATCAGCCCCAGCATTTT
.	TRBV5-1	TRBJ2-3	TRBD1	16	CASSLLRQGITDTQYF	TGCGCCAGCAGCTTGCTCCGACAGGGTATCACAGATACGCAGTATTTT
.	TRBV15	TRBJ1-2	TRBD1	14	CATSTIQGAYGYTF	TGTGCCACCAGCACAATTCAGGGGGCCTATGGCTACACCTTC
.	TRBV7-8	TRBJ2-3	.	15	CASTQIRARTDTQYF	TGTGCCAGCACGCAAATACGGGCCCGCACAGATACGCAGTATTTT
.	TRBV20-1	TRBJ1-3	.	15	CSARESPRAGNTIYF	TGCAGTGCTAGGGAGAGCCCGAGAGCTGGAAACACCATATATTTT
.	TRBV20-1	TRBJ2-7	.	13	CSASGTAGYEQYF	TGCAGTGCTAGTGGGACTGCCGGGTACGAGCAGTACTTC
few	TRBV6-5	TRBJ1-1	.	13	CASSPSGYNEAFF	TGTGCCAGCAGCCCCTCAGGGTACAATGAAGCTTTCTTT
.	TRBV7-8	TRBJ1-1	.	13	CASSERGVTEAFF	TGTGCCAGCAGCGAAAGGGGGGTCACTGAAGCTTTCTTT
once	TRBV7-3	TRBJ2-3	.	14	CASSPFWGTDTQYF	TGTGCCAGCAGCCCCTTCTGGGGCACAGATACGCAGTATTTT
once	TRBV5-5	TRBJ2-5	.	15	CASSSPGLVGETQYF	TGTGCCAGCAGCTCACCCGGACTGGTGGGCGAGACCCAGTACTTC
.	TRBV7-2	TRBJ1-1	.	15	CASSLEAGAGTEAFF	TGTGCCAGCAGCTTAGAGGCAGGGGCAGGCACTGAAGCTTTCTTT
.	TRBV29-1	TRBJ1-1	.	14	CSVAKRDTNTEAFF	TGCAGCGTCGCCAAACGGGACACGAACACTGAAGCTTTCTTT
.	TRBV6-6	TRBJ2-7	.	15	CASSRAPKSSYEQYF	TGTGCCAGCAGCCGCGCCCCGAAGAGCTCCTACGAGCAGTACTTC
.	TRBV7-2	TRBJ1-2	.	16	CASSFLTGSFVYGYTF	TGTGCCAGCAGCTTCCTCACAGGGTCTTTTGTCTATGGCTACACCTTC
many	TRBV12-3/TRBV12-4	TRBJ1-3	TRBD1	15	CASRPDRSSGNTIYF	TGTGCCAGCAGACCGGACAGGAGCTCTGGAAACACCATATATTTT
.	TRBV7-2	TRBJ2-5	.	14	CASSLDRPQETKYF	TGTGCCAGCAGCTTAGACAGGCCCCAAGAGACCAAGTACTTC
.	TRBV6-1	TRBJ2-3	TRBD2	15	CADVAVAGGTDTQYF	TGTGCCGACGTCGCGGTAGCGGGTGGCACAGATACGCAGTATTTT
.	TRBV7-9	TRBJ1-2	.	13	CASSPSVYYGYTF	TGTGCCAGCAGCCCCTCAGTGTACTATGGCTACACCTTC
.	TRBV11-2	TRBJ2-6	TRBD1	22	CASSSITRDSGHGVPGANVLTF	TGTGCCAGCAGCTCGATTACTCGGGACAGCGGACATGGTGTTCCTGGGGCCAACGTCCTGACTTTC
.	TRBV2	TRBJ2-1	TRBD1	15	CASKIESDRANEQFF	TGTGCCAGCAAAATCGAGTCGGACAGGGCGAATGAGCAGTTCTTC
.	TRBV4-2	TRBJ2-2	.	17	CASSQDPAAENTGELFF	TGTGCCAGCAGCCAAGATCCAGCCGCGGAGAACACCGGGGAGCTGTTTTTT
once	TRBV12-3/TRBV12-4	TRBJ2-3	TRBD1	16	CASSETGTGGTDTQYF	TGTGCCAGCAGTGAAACCGGGACAGGAGGCACAGATACGCAGTATTTT
few	TRBV6-5	TRBJ1-3	TRBD1	18	CASRGRQGSGSSGNTIYF	TGTGCCAGCAGAGGTCGACAGGGTTCCGGGAGCTCTGGAAACACCATATATTTT
.	TRBV7-3	TRBJ2-1	.	12	CASSLMGDEQFF	TGTGCCAGCAGCTTAATGGGTGATGAGCAGTTCTTC
.	TRBV7-8	TRBJ2-7	.	15	CASSLEEGPSYEQYF	TGTGCCAGCAGCTTAGAGGAAGGGCCCTCCTACGAGCAGTACTTC